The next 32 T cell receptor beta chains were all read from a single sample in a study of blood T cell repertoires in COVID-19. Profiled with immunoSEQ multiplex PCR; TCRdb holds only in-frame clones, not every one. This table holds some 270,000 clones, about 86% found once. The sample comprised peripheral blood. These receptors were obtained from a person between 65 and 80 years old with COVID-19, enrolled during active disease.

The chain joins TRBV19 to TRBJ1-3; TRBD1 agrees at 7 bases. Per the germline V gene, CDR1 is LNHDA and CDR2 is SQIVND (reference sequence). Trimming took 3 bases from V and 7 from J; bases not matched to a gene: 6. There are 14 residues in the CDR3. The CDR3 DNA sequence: TGTGCCAGTAGTATCCGACAGGGAAGGAACACCATATATTTT. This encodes CASSIRQGRNTIYF.

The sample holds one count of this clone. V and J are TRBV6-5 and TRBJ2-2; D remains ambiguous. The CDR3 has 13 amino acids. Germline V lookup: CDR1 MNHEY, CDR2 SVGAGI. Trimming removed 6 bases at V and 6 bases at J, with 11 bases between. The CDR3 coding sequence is TGTGCCAGCAGCGACGGGTTGGCCGGGGAGCTGTTTTTT. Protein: CASSDGLAGELFF.

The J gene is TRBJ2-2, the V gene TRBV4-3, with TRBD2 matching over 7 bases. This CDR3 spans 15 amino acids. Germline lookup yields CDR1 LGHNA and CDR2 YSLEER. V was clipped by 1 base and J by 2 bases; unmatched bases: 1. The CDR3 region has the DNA TGCGCCAGCAGCCAAGGCGGGGGAAACACCGGGGAGCTGTTTTTT. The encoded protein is CASSQGGGNTGELFF.

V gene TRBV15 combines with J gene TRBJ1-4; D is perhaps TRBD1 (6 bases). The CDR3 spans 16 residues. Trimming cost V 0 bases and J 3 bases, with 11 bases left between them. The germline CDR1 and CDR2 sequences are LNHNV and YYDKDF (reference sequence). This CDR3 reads CATSREHRTANEKLFF. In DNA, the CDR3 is TGTGCCACCAGCAGAGAGCATAGGACAGCTAATGAAAAACTGTTTTTT.

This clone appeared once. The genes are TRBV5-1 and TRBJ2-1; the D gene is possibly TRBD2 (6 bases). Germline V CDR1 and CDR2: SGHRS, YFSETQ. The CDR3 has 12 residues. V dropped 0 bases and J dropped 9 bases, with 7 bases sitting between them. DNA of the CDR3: TGCGCCAGCAGCTTGGCCGGGGGTGAGCAGTTCTTC. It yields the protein CASSLAGGEQFF.

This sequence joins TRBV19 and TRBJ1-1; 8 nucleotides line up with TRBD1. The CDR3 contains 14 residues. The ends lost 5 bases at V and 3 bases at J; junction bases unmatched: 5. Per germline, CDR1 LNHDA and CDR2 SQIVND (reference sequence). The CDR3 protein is CASSHRGRDTEAFF. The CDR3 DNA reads TGTGCCAGTAGTCACAGGGGGAGGGACACTGAAGCTTTCTTT.

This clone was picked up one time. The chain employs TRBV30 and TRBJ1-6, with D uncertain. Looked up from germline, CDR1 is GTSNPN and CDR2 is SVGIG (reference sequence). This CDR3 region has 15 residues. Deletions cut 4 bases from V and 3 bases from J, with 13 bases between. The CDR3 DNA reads TGTGCCTGGACACGTTATCAGAACTATAATTCACCCCTCCACTTT. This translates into CAWTRYQNYNSPLHF.

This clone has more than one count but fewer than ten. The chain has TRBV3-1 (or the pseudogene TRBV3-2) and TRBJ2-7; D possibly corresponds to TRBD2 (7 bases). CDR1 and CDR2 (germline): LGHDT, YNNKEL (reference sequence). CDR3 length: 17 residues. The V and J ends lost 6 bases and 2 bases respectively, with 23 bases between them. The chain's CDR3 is CASSMHVGGRSPYEQYF. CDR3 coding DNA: TGTGCCAGCAGTATGCATGTCGGGGGGCGCAGCCCCTACGAGCAGTACTTC.

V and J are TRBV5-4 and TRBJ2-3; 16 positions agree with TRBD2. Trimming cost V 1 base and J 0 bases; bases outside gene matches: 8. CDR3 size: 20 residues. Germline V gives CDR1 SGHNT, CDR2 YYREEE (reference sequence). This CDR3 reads CASSLPGLAGGLSSTDTQYF. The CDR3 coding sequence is TGTGCCAGCAGCTTGCCGGGACTAGCGGGAGGGCTCTCAAGCACAGATACGCAGTATTTT.

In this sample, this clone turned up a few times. The CDR3: CASSATFKTGNQPQHF. Here the CDR3 DNA reads TGTGCCAGCAGCGCTACCTTTAAGACAGGTAATCAGCCCCAGCATTTT. V gene TRBV5-5 combines with J gene TRBJ1-5; perhaps TRBD1 as D (6 bases). The germline V and J ends were trimmed by 4 bases and 4 bases, with 18 bases remaining between them. This CDR3 contains 16 residues. The germline V gene encodes CDR1 SGHKS and CDR2 YYEKEE (reference sequence).

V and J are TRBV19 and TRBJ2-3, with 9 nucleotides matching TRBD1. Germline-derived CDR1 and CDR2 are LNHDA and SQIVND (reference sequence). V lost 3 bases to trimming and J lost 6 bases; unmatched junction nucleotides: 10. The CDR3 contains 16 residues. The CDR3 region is CASSMDRGQNLDTQYF. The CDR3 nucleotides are TGTGCCAGTAGTATGGACAGGGGTCAAAATTTGGATACGCAGTATTTT.

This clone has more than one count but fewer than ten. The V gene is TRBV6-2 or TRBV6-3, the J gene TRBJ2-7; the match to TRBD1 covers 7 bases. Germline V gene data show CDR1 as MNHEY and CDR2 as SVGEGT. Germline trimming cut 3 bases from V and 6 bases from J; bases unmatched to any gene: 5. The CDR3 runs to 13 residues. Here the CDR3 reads CASSYSTGTEQYF. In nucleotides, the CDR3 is TGTGCCAGCAGTTATTCGACAGGGACCGAGCAGTACTTC.

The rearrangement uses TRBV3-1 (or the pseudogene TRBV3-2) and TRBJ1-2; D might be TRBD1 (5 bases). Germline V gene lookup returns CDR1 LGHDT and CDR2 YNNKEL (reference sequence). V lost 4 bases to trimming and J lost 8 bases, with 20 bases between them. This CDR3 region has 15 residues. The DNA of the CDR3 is TGTGCCAGCAGCCCTTCGACAGAGCCTATTTGGGGCTACACCTTC. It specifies CASSPSTEPIWGYTF.

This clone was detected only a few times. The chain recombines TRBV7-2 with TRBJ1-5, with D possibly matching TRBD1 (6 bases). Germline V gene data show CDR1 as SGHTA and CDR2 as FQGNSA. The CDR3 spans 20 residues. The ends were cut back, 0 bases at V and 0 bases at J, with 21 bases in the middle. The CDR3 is CASSLAEEADGTNSNQPQHF. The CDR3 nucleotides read TGTGCCAGCAGCTTAGCAGAGGAGGCGGACGGGACAAATAGCAATCAGCCCCAGCATTTT.

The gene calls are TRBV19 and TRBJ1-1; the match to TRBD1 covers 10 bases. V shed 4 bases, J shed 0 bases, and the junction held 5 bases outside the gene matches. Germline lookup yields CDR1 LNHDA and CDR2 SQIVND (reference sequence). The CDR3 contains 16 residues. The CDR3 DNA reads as TGTGCCAGTAGTAGAGGACAGGGGGTGGTGAACACTGAAGCTTTCTTT. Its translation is CASSRGQGVVNTEAFF.

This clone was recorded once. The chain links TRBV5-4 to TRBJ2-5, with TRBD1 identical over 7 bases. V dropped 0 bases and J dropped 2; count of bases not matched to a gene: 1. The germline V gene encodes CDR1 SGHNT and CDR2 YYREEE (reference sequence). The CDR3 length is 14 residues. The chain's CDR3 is CASSLVGQQETQYF. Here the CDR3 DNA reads TGTGCCAGCAGCTTGGTGGGACAGCAAGAGACCCAGTACTTC.

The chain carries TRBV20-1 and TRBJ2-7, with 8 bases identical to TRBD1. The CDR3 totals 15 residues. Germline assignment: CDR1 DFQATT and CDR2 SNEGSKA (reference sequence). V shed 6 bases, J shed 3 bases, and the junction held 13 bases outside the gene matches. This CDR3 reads CSASNAGGEDYEQYF. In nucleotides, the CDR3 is TGCAGTGCCAGTAACGCAGGGGGCGAAGACTACGAGCAGTACTTC.

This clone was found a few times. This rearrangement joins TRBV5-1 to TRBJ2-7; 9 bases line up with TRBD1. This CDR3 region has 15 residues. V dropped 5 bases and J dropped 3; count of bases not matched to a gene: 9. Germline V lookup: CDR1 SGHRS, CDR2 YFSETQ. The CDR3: CASRRGQGGSYEQYF. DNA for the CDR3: TGCGCCAGCAGAAGGGGACAGGGAGGAAGCTACGAGCAGTACTTC.

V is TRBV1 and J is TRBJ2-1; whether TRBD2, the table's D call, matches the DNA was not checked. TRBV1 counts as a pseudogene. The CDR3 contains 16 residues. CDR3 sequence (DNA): TGCACCAGCAGCCATCGAACTAGCGGAGGGTACAATGAGCAGTTCTTC. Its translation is CTSSHRTSGGYNEQFF.

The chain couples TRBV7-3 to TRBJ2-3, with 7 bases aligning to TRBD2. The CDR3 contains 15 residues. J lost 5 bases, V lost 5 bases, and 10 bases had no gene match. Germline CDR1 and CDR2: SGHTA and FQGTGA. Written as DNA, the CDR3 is TGTGCCAGCAGCCAAAAAGTGGGGGGGAAAGATACGCAGTATTTT. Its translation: CASSQKVGGKDTQYF.

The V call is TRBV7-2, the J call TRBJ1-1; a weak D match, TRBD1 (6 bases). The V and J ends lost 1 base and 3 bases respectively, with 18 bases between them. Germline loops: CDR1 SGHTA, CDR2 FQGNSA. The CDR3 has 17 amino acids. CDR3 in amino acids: CASSLVGTPSGDTEAFF. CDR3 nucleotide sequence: TGTGCCAGCAGCTTAGTAGGGACACCCTCCGGTGACACTGAAGCTTTCTTT.

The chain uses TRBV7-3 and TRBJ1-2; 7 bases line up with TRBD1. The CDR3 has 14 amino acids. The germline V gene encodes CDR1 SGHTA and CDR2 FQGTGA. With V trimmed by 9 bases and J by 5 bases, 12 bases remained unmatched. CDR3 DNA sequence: TGTGCCAGTGCCCCTGAGGGGGCAGGGTATGGCTACACCTTC. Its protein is CASAPEGAGYGYTF.

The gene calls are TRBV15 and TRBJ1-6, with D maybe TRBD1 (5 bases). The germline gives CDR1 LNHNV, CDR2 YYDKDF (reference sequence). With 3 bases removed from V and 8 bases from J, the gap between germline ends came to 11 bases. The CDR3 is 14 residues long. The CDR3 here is CATSRGIQDSPLHF. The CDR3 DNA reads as TGTGCCACCAGCAGGGGGATACAGGATTCACCCCTCCACTTT. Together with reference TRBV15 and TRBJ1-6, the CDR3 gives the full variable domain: DAMVIQNPRYQVTQFGKPVTLSCSQTLNHNVMYWYQQKSSQAPKLLFHYYDKDFNNEADTPDNFQSRRPNTSFCFLDIRSPGLGDTAMYLCATSRGIQDSPLHFGNGTRLTVT.

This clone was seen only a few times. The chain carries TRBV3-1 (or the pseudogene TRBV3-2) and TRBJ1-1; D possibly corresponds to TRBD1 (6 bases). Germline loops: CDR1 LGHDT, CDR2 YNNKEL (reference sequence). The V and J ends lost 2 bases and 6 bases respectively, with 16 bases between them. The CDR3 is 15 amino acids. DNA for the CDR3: TGTGCCAGCAGCCAAAGCGTCACACAGGGCGCTGAAGCTTTCTTT. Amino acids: CASSQSVTQGAEAFF.

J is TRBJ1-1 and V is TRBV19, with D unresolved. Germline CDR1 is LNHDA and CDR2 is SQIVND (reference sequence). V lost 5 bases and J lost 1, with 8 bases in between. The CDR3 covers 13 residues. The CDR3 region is CASSSYRNTEAFF. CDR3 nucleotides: TGTGCCAGTAGTTCCTACAGGAACACTGAAGCTTTCTTT.

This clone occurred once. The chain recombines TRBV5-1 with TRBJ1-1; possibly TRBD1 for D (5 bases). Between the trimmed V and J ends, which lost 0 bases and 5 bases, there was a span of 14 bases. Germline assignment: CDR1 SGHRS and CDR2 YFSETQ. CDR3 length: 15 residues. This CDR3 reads CASSLDGRESTEAFF. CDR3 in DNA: TGCGCCAGCAGCTTGGACGGCAGGGAATCGACTGAAGCTTTCTTT.

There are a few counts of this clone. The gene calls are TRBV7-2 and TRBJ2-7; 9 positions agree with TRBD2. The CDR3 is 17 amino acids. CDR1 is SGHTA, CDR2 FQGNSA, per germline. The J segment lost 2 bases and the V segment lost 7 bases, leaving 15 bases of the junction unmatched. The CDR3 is CASTLGGMGGRAYEQYF. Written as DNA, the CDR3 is TGTGCCAGCACCCTAGGGGGCATGGGCGGGAGGGCCTACGAGCAGTACTTC.

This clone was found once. CDR3 protein: CASSSLGGYRYEQYF. The CDR3 DNA reads TGTGCCAGCAGTTCGTTAGGGGGATATAGGTACGAGCAGTACTTC. The rearrangement joins TRBV27 to TRBJ2-7; a possible D gene is TRBD1 (6 bases). The V end was cut by 4 bases, the J end by 4 bases, with 17 bases between. CDR1 MNHEY and CDR2 SMNVEV come from the germline V gene (reference sequence). The CDR3 spans 15 residues.

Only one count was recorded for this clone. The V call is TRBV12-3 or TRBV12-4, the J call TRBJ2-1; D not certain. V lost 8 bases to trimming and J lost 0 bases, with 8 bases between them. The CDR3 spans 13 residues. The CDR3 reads CASSESSYNEQFF. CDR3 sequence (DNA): TGTGCCAGCTCGGAGAGCTCCTACAATGAGCAGTTCTTC.

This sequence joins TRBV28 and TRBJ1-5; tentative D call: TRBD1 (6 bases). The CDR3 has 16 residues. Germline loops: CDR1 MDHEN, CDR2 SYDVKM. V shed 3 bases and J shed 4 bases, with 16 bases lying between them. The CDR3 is CASSLVHRARNQPQHF. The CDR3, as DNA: TGTGCCAGCAGTTTGGTACACAGGGCCCGTAATCAGCCCCAGCATTTT. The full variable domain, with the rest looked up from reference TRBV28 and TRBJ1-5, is DVKVTQSSRYLVKRTGEKVFLECVQDMDHENMFWYRQDPGLGLRLIYFSYDVKMKEKGDIPEGYSVSREKKERFSLILESASTNQTSMYLCASSLVHRARNQPQHFGDGTRLSIL.

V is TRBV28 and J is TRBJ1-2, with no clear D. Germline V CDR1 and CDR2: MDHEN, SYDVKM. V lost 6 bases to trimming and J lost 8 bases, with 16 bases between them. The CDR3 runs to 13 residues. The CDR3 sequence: CASRPQSRPGYTF. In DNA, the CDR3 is TGTGCCAGCAGACCCCAGTCACGTCCCGGCTACACCTTC.

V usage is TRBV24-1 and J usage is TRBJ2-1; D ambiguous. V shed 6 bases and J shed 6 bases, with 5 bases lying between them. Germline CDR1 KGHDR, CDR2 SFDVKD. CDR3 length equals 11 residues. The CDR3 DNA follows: TGTGCCACCAGTAATCTCAATGAGCAGTTCTTC. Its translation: CATSNLNEQFF.